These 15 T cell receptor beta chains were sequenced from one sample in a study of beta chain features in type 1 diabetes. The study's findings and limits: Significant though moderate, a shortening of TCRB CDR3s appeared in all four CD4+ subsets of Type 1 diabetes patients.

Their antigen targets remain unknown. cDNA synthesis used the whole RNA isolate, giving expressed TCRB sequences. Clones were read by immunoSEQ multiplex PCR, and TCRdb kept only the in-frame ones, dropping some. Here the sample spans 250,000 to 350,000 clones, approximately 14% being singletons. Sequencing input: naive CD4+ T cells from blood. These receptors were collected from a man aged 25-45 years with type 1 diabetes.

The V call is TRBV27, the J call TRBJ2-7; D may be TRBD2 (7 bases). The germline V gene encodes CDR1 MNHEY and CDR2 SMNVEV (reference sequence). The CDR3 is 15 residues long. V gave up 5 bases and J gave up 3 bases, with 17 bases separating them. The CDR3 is CASSTRGASGYEQYF. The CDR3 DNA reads TGTGCCAGCAGTACCCGGGGGGCGTCTGGCTACGAGCAGTACTTC.

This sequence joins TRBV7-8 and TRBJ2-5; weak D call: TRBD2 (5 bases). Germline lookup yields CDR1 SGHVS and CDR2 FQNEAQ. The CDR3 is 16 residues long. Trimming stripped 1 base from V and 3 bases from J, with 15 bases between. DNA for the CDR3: TGTGCCAGCAGCTTAGTAGTAACTAGTGGGAAAGAGACCCAGTACTTC. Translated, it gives CASSLVVTSGKETQYF.

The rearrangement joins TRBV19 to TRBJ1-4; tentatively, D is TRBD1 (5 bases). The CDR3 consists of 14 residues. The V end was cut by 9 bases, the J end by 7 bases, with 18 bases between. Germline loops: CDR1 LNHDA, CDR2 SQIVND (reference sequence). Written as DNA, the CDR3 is TGTGCCAGCAGCGACAGCATATTGGGTGAAAAACTGTTTTTT. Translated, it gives CASSDSILGEKLFF.

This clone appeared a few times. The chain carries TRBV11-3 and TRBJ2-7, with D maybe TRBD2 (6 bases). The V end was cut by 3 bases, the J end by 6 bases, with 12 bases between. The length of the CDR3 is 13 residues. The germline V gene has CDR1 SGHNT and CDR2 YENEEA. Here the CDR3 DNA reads TGTGCCAGCAGCTTGGAGGGAAGTCGCGAGCAGTACTTC. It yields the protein CASSLEGSREQYF.

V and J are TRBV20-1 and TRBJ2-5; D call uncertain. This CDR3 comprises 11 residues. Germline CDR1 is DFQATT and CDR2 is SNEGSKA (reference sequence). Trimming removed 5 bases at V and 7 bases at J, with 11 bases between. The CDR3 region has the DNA TGCAGTGCTCCCCACGGTTGGACCCAGTACTTC. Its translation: CSAPHGWTQYF.

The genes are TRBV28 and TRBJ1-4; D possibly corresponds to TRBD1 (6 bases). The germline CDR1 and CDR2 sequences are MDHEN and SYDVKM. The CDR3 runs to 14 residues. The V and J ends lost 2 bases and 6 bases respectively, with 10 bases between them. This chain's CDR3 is CASSLMGADEKLFF. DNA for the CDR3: TGTGCCAGCAGTTTAATGGGGGCAGATGAAAAACTGTTTTTT.

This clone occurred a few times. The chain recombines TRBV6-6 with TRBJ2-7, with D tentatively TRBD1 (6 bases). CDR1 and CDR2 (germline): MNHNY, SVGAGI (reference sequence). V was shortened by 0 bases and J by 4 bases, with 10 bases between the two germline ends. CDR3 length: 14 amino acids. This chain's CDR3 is CASSYSGTSYEQYF. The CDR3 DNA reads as TGTGCCAGCAGTTACTCCGGGACATCTTACGAGCAGTACTTC.

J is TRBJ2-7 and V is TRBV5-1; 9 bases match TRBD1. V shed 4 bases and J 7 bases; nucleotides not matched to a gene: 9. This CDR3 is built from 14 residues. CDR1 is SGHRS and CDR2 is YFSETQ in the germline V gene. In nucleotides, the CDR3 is TGCGCCAGCAGCGGGCCCGGGACAGGGCGGGAGCAGTACTTC. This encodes CASSGPGTGREQYF.

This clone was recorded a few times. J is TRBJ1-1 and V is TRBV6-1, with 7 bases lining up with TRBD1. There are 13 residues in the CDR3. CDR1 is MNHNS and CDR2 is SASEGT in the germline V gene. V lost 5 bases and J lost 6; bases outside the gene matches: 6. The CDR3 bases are TGTGCCAGCAGTACTAACAGGGGATCTGAAGCTTTCTTT. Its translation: CASSTNRGSEAFF.

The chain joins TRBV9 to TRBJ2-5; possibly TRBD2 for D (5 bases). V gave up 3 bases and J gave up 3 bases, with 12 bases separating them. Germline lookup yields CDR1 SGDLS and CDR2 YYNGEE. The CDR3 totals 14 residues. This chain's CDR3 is CASSALSAKETQYF. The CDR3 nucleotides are TGTGCCAGCAGCGCTCTTAGCGCCAAAGAGACCCAGTACTTC.

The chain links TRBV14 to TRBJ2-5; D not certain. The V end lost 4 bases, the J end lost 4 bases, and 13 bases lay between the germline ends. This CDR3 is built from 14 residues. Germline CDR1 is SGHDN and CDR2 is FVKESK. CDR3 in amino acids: CASSRVSRRETQYF. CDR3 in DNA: TGTGCCAGCAGCCGGGTCAGTAGGAGAGAGACCCAGTACTTC.

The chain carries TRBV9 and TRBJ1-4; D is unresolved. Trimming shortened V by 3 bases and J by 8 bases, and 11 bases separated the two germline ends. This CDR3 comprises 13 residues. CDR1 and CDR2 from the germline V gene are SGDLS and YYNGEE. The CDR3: CASSGPTDEKLFF. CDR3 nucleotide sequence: TGTGCCAGCAGCGGGCCAACAGACGAAAAACTGTTTTTT.

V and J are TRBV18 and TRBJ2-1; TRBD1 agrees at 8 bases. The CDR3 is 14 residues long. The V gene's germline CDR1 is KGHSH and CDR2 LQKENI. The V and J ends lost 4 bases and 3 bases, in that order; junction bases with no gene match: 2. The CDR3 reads CASSRDRYYNEQFF. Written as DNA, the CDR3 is TGTGCCAGCTCACGGGACAGGTACTACAATGAGCAGTTCTTC.

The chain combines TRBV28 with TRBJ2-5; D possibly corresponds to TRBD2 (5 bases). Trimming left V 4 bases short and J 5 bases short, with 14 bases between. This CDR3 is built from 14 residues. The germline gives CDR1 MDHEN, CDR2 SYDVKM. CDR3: CASSSSRAGETQYF. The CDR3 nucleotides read TGTGCCAGCAGTTCCTCGCGGGCTGGGGAGACCCAGTACTTC.

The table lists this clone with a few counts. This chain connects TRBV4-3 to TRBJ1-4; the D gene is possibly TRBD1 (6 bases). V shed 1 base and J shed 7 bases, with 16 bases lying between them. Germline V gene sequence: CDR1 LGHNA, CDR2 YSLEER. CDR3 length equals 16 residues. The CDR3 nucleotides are TGCGCCAGCAGCCAAGGTCCGGGACACAGAAGTGAAAAACTGTTTTTT. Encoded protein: CASSQGPGHRSEKLFF.